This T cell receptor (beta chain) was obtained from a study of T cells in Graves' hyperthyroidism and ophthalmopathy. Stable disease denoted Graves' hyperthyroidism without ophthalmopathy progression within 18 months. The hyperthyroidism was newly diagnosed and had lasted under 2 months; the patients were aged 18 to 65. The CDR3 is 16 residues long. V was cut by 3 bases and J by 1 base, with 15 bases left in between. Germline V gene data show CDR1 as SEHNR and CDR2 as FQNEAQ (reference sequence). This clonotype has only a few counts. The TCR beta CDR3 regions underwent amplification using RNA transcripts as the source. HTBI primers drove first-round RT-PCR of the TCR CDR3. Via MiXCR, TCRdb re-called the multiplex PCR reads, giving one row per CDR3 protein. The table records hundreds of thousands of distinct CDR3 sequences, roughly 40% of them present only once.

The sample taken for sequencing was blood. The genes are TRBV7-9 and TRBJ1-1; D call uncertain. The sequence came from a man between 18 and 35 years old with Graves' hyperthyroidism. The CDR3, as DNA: TGTGCCAGCAGCTTGTCGGGTGGGCAAGCGAACACTGAAGCTTTCTTT. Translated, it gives CASSLSGGQANTEAFF.